These 12 T cell receptor beta chains share one sample of origin, sequenced in a study of cytomegalovirus exposure and HLA in healthy donors. The PCR ran on 60 Vbeta and 13 Jbeta primers. Method: immunoSEQ multiplex PCR; TCRdb's copy keeps in-frame clones and lacks some. The table shows approximately 150,000 clones, with 65% to 85% occurring only once. The sample consisted of PBMCs. These receptors were obtained from a woman aged 40-49 years in good health and CMV-seropositive.

The V and J genes are TRBV5-6 and TRBJ2-7, with TRBD2 identical over 10 bases. The V gene's germline CDR1 is SGHDT and CDR2 YYEEEE. The CDR3 extends over 15 amino acids. With 4 bases clipped from V and 1 base from J, the junction kept 5 bases outside the gene matches. CDR3 DNA: TGTGCCAGCAGCCTGGGACTAGCGTTTTCCTACGAGCAGTACTTC. As protein: CASSLGLAFSYEQYF.

J is TRBJ2-2 and V is TRBV5-1; 8 nucleotides agree with TRBD1. With 4 bases clipped from V and 5 bases from J, the junction kept 16 bases outside the gene matches. Per germline, CDR1 SGHRS and CDR2 YFSETQ. The CDR3 is made up of 18 amino acids. This chain's CDR3 is CASSTGQSQGARTGELFF. CDR3 coding DNA: TGCGCCAGCAGCACAGGACAAAGTCAGGGGGCGAGAACCGGGGAGCTGTTTTTT.

The chain joins TRBV27 to TRBJ2-7; TRBD2 might be the D (5 bases). Germline V CDR1 and CDR2: MNHEY, SMNVEV (reference sequence). V dropped 0 bases and J dropped 2 bases, with 8 bases sitting between them. This CDR3 has 14 amino acids. The DNA of the CDR3 is TGTGCCAGCAGTTTATCGGCGGGTACCTACGAGCAGTACTTC. It codes for CASSLSAGTYEQYF.

The chain links TRBV7-9 to TRBJ2-7; maybe TRBD2 (6 bases). Per germline, CDR1 SEHNR and CDR2 FQNEAQ (reference sequence). The CDR3 loop spans 14 amino acids. The V and J ends lost 1 base and 2 bases respectively, with 9 bases between them. The CDR3 DNA follows: TGTGCCAGCAGCTTAGATCCGGGGGCCTACGAGCAGTACTTC. Translated: CASSLDPGAYEQYF.

The rearrangement uses TRBV7-6 and TRBJ2-3, with TRBD1 matching 9 bases. The CDR3 has 16 amino acids. Germline CDR1 and CDR2: SGHVS and FNYEAQ. V was clipped by 5 bases and J by 6 bases; unmatched bases: 12. CDR3 in DNA: TGTGCCAGCAGCGATCAACAGGGGGCGTTATGGGATACGCAGTATTTT. This translates into CASSDQQGALWDTQYF.

The chain joins TRBV27 to TRBJ2-2; D remains ambiguous. V lost 6 bases and J lost 7, with 24 bases in between. There are 17 residues in the CDR3. Germline lookup yields CDR1 MNHEY and CDR2 SMNVEV (reference sequence). The CDR3 region has the DNA TGTGCCAGCAGATCCCTCGGAAGTCCCTTAGCCATCGGGGAGCTGTTTTTT. Amino acids: CASRSLGSPLAIGELFF.

This sequence joins TRBV29-1 and TRBJ1-1, with a weak D call TRBD1 (6 bases). The V end lost 7 bases, the J end lost 5 bases, and 17 bases lay between the germline ends. The CDR3 totals 13 residues. Germline CDR1 SQVTM, CDR2 ANQGSEA. CDR3 residues: CSASLGARTEAFF. The DNA for the CDR3 is TGCAGCGCGAGTCTGGGGGCGAGAACTGAAGCTTTCTTT.

The chain combines TRBV28 with TRBJ1-2; D uncertain. The CDR3 covers 12 residues. Germline assignment: CDR1 MDHEN and CDR2 SYDVKM. V was clipped by 7 bases and J by 3 bases, with 9 bases between them. The CDR3 loop is CASTSRDYGYTF. The CDR3 DNA follows: TGTGCCAGCACATCGAGGGACTATGGCTACACCTTC.

The chain couples TRBV21-1 to TRBJ2-2; the table's D call, TRBD1, was not checked against the DNA. TRBV21-1 is labeled a pseudogene. The CDR3 has 16 residues. CDR3 amino acids: CASSKRLFRGNGELFF. DNA of the CDR3: TGTGCCAGCAGCAAACGTCTCTTCAGGGGAAACGGGGAGCTGTTTTTT.

The chain couples TRBV27 to TRBJ2-7; 9 bases match TRBD1. CDR1 is MNHEY and CDR2 is SMNVEV in the germline V gene (reference sequence). Unmatched junction bases numbered 14, after V lost 4 bases and J lost 1 base. The CDR3 is made up of 18 amino acids. CDR3 residues: CASSSESAGTGRSYEQYF. The CDR3 DNA reads TGTGCCAGCAGTTCCGAATCGGCCGGGACAGGGAGATCCTACGAGCAGTACTTC.

V gene TRBV7-8 combines with J gene TRBJ1-3, with no clear D. The ends were cut back, 5 bases at V and 4 bases at J, with 3 bases in the middle. CDR1 and CDR2 (germline): SGHVS, FQNEAQ. The CDR3 is 11 amino acids. The CDR3 nucleotides read TGTGCCAGCAGCATAGGAAACACCATATATTTT. Translated, it gives CASSIGNTIYF.

This chain joins TRBV5-4 and TRBJ1-4; D is perhaps TRBD1 (5 bases). This CDR3 has 16 residues. CDR1 is SGHNT, CDR2 YYREEE, per germline (reference sequence). Trimming took 1 base from V and 8 from J, leaving 18 bases between them. The CDR3, as DNA: TGTGCCAGCAGCTTGAGAGGAGGGACCTCCGGCGAAAAACTGTTTTTT. It encodes CASSLRGGTSGEKLFF.